The 29 T cell receptor beta chains below come from one sample, sequenced in a study of cytomegalovirus exposure and HLA in healthy donors. The PCR contained 60 Vbeta and 13 Jbeta primers. Using immunoSEQ multiplex PCR, the repertoire was profiled, and TCRdb retains in-frame clones only, with some absent. The sample table includes 90,000 to 130,000 clones. Sequenced material: PBMCs. The receptors shown here come from a man aged 30 to 39 in good health and CMV-seronegative.

The genes are TRBV7-2 and TRBJ2-2; 11 bases agree with TRBD2. This CDR3 spans 17 amino acids. Germline CDR1 is SGHTA and CDR2 is FQGNSA. The V segment lost 4 bases and the J segment 0 bases; nucleotides outside the gene matches: 4. The CDR3 is CASSSTSGVTNTGELFF. In DNA form, the CDR3 reads TGTGCCAGCAGCTCGACTAGCGGGGTAACGAACACCGGGGAGCTGTTTTTT.

The V call is TRBV5-1, the J call TRBJ2-5; 9 bases line up with TRBD1. The better agreement between TRBJ2-7 and the DNA end casts doubt on the J call. Germline-derived CDR1 and CDR2 are SGHRS and YFSETQ. The CDR3 runs to 14 residues. The CDR3 nucleotides are TGCGCCAGCAGCTTGGGACAGGGGGGCTACGAGCAGTACTTC. The encoded protein is CASSLGQGGYEQYF.

The chain recombines TRBV11-2 with TRBJ2-3; 8 nucleotides line up with TRBD2. Germline assignment: CDR1 SGHAT and CDR2 FQNNGV. Trimming cost V 2 bases and J 2 bases; bases outside gene matches: 6. The CDR3 sequence is 16 residues long. CDR3 coding DNA: TGTGCCAGCAGCTTAAGGCGGGGGGACCCCACAGATACGCAGTATTTT. Its protein is CASSLRRGDPTDTQYF.

This chain joins TRBV18 and TRBJ1-1, with TRBD1 as a possible D gene (5 bases). The germline V gene has CDR1 KGHSH and CDR2 LQKENI. This CDR3 spans 13 amino acids. V lost 5 bases to trimming and J lost 1 base, with 8 bases between them. CDR3 region: CASSATENTEAFF. CDR3 in DNA: TGTGCCAGCTCAGCGACAGAGAACACTGAAGCTTTCTTT.

The chain has TRBV6-5 and TRBJ1-1; D unclear. Germline V gene sequence: CDR1 MNHEY, CDR2 SVGAGI. With 0 bases removed from V and 3 bases from J, the gap between germline ends came to 11 bases. The CDR3 is made up of 15 amino acids. CDR3 sequence reads: CASSYSYSGDTEAFF. The CDR3 nucleotides are TGTGCCAGCAGTTACTCGTACAGCGGGGACACTGAAGCTTTCTTT.

The chain links TRBV5-6 to TRBJ1-1, with 8 bases lining up with TRBD1. The junction had 6 bases not matched to a gene; V was cut back by 2 bases and J by 0 bases. From germline, CDR1 is SGHDT and CDR2 YYEEEE. This CDR3 has 16 residues. The CDR3 DNA reads as TGTGCCAGCAGCTTATTGACAGGGGTTATGAACACTGAAGCTTTCTTT. This translates into CASSLLTGVMNTEAFF.

The V call is TRBV18, the J call TRBJ1-1; the D gene is possibly TRBD1 (6 bases). Germline CDR1 reads KGHSH; CDR2 reads LQKENI. Trimming removed 2 bases at V and 4 bases at J, with 11 bases between. The CDR3 runs 14 residues. The CDR3 region is CASSPEQGRTEAFF. CDR3 in DNA: TGTGCCAGCTCACCAGAACAGGGACGCACTGAAGCTTTCTTT.

This chain uses TRBV21-1 with TRBJ1-3. TRBV21-1 is flagged as a pseudogene. CDR3 length: 18 residues. The CDR3 nucleotides are TGTGCCAGCAGCAGAGGGAGATGTAACCGGAACTCTGGAAACACCATATATTTT. It encodes CASSRGRCNRNSGNTIYF.

The rearrangement links TRBV7-2 to TRBJ2-5, with 10 bases identical to TRBD2. V lost 3 bases, J lost 1 base, and 11 bases stayed unmatched. Germline assignment: CDR1 SGHTA and CDR2 FQGNSA. This CDR3 is 18 amino acids long. CDR3 residues: CASSFGERGGRGQETQYF. The CDR3 nucleotides are TGTGCCAGCAGCTTCGGGGAGCGGGGGGGCCGGGGCCAAGAGACCCAGTACTTC.

The chain couples TRBV5-1 to TRBJ2-3; D is unresolved. The CDR3 runs to 14 residues. With 3 bases removed from V and 3 bases from J, the gap between germline ends came to 11 bases. Germline CDR1 SGHRS, CDR2 YFSETQ. The CDR3 region has the DNA TGCGCCAGCAGCTCTGTGGGCGCGACAGATACGCAGTATTTT. Its translation: CASSSVGATDTQYF.

This chain connects TRBV18 to TRBJ2-3, with D tentatively TRBD1 (5 bases). Germline V gene data show CDR1 as KGHSH and CDR2 as LQKENI. The CDR3 length is 15 residues. V lost 2 bases and J 0 bases, leaving 9 bases between the germline ends. The CDR3 DNA follows: TGTGCCAGCTCACCAATGGGGCTTAGCACAGATACGCAGTATTTT. It is translated as CASSPMGLSTDTQYF.

Note on this clone: One junction end does not reproduce the germline sequence, and a read error may be involved. The CDR3 sequence: CASSLSGGMKTEAFF. In nucleotides, the CDR3 is TGTGCCAGCAGTTTAAGCGGGGGGATGAAAACTGAAGCTTTCTTT. The rearrangement joins TRBV28 to TRBJ1-1; tentatively, D is TRBD1 (5 bases). Germline CDR1 MDHEN, CDR2 SYDVKM. The CDR3 extends over 15 amino acids. Supplemented by reference TRBV28 and TRBJ1-1, the full variable domain reads DVKVTQSSRYLVKRTGEKVFLECVQDMDHENMFWYRQDPGLGLRLIYFSYDVKMKEKGDIPEGYSVSREKKERFSLILESASTNQTSMYLCASSLSGGMKTEAFFGQGTRLTVV.

This rearrangement joins TRBV28 to TRBJ1-6, with 8 positions matching TRBD1. The V gene end was trimmed by 5 bases and the J gene end by 7 bases; junction bases not matched to a gene: 10. Germline lookup yields CDR1 MDHEN and CDR2 SYDVKM. The CDR3 is made up of 16 amino acids. CDR3 in DNA: TGTGCCAGCAGTCCCCCCGGACAGGGAACCAATTCACCCCTCCACTTT. Translated, it gives CASSPPGQGTNSPLHF.

The chain links TRBV15 to TRBJ1-1; D ambiguous. Germline lookup yields CDR1 LNHNV and CDR2 YYDKDF (reference sequence). The CDR3 loop spans 15 amino acids. Trimming cost V 1 base and J 0 bases, with 9 bases left between them. The DNA for the CDR3 is TGTGCCACCAGCAGAGCGCGGAACATGAACACTGAAGCTTTCTTT. As protein: CATSRARNMNTEAFF.

The V gene is TRBV5-1, the J gene TRBJ1-4; the D gene is possibly TRBD1 (6 bases). The germline gives CDR1 SGHRS, CDR2 YFSETQ. V shed 7 bases and J shed 0 bases, with 13 bases lying between them. CDR3 length: 15 residues. CDR3 protein: CASSWTVSTNEKLFF. The DNA for the CDR3 is TGCGCCAGCTCCTGGACAGTTTCAACTAATGAAAAACTGTTTTTT.

This chain's CDR3 is CASSDGKGGSTDTQYF. CDR3 bases: TGTGCCAGCAGTGACGGGAAGGGGGGGAGCACAGATACGCAGTATTTT. The chain carries TRBV6-1 and TRBJ2-3; D is possibly TRBD2 (7 bases). The germline gives CDR1 MNHNS, CDR2 SASEGT. Deletions cut 3 bases from V and 0 bases from J, with 13 bases between. CDR3 length: 16 residues.

The gene calls are TRBV2 and TRBJ2-5; 7 bases are a match to TRBD1. Germline V gene sequence: CDR1 SNHLY, CDR2 FYNNEI. Germline trimming cut 11 bases from V and 5 bases from J; bases unmatched to any gene: 8. The CDR3 has 12 amino acids. The CDR3 here is CAAHRGLETQYF. Written as DNA, the CDR3 is TGTGCCGCGCACAGGGGTTTGGAGACCCAGTACTTC.

V gene TRBV30 combines with J gene TRBJ1-3; possible D gene TRBD1, 6 bases. CDR3 length: 15 amino acids. Trimming took off 2 bases at V and 0 bases at J, with 11 bases between the two ends. Germline values: CDR1 GTSNPN, CDR2 SVGIG (reference sequence). The CDR3 DNA follows: TGTGCCTGGAGTAGGGGGGGCTACTCTGGAAACACCATATATTTT. Its protein product is CAWSRGGYSGNTIYF.

The chain recombines TRBV27 with TRBJ1-1; TRBD1 is a possible D gene (5 bases). Germline CDR1 reads MNHEY; CDR2 reads SMNVEV (reference sequence). The CDR3 runs 13 residues. V was trimmed by 5 bases and J by 2 bases, leaving 9 bases between them. The CDR3 loop reads CASSPGLNTEAFF. The CDR3 coding sequence is TGTGCCAGCAGTCCGGGACTCAACACTGAAGCTTTCTTT.

This chain connects TRBV19 to TRBJ2-4, with D perhaps matching TRBD2 (5 bases). Between the trimmed V and J ends, which lost 1 base and 3 bases, there was a span of 7 bases. The CDR3 is 14 amino acids. CDR1 and CDR2 (germline): LNHDA, SQIVND (reference sequence). This CDR3 is CASSIAGVKNIQYF. In nucleotides, the CDR3 is TGTGCCAGTAGTATAGCCGGGGTCAAAAACATTCAGTACTTC. The whole variable domain, filled in from reference TRBV19 and TRBJ2-4, reads DGGITQSPKYLFRKEGQNVTLSCEQNLNHDAMYWYRQDPGQGLRLIYYSQIVNDFQKGDIAEGYSVSREKKESFPLTVTSAQKNPTAFYLCASSIAGVKNIQYFGAGTRLSVL.

The chain uses TRBV5-1 and TRBJ2-5, with 11 bases identical to TRBD2. The germline gives CDR1 SGHRS, CDR2 YFSETQ. The J segment lost 1 base and the V segment lost 6 bases, leaving 5 bases of the junction unmatched. The CDR3 totals 15 residues. The CDR3 DNA is TGCGCCAGCACGGTAGCGGGGGGGACCCAAGAGACCCAGTACTTC. Translation: CASTVAGGTQETQYF.

The chain has TRBV5-1 and TRBJ2-5, with 10 nucleotides matching TRBD2. CDR1 is SGHRS and CDR2 is YFSETQ in the germline V gene. This CDR3 has 18 residues. J was trimmed by 2 bases and V by 0 bases; bases with no gene match: 10. As DNA, the CDR3 is TGCGCCAGCAGCTTGGGTCCTAGCGGGGGTCCGGTTCAAGAGACCCAGTACTTC. Translating it yields CASSLGPSGGPVQETQYF.

The chain is built from TRBV21-1 and TRBJ2-1; the table calls TRBD1, which could not be checked here. TRBV21-1 has pseudogene status. The CDR3 totals 16 residues. In DNA, the CDR3 is TGTGCCAGCACCAAGAAGAGACAGGGTTTATACAATGAGCAGTTCTTC. This codes for CASTKKRQGLYNEQFF.

The V call is TRBV6-6, the J call TRBJ1-4; D gene ambiguous. The CDR3 is made up of 11 amino acids. Trimming removed 6 bases at V and 5 bases at J, with 4 bases between. Germline CDR1 is MNHNY and CDR2 is SVGAGI (reference sequence). The CDR3 is CASRQNEKLFF. The CDR3 coding sequence is TGTGCCAGCAGGCAGAATGAAAAACTGTTTTTT.

This sequence joins TRBV5-1 and TRBJ1-6, with 8 nucleotides matching TRBD1. Germline assignment: CDR1 SGHRS and CDR2 YFSETQ. Unmatched junction bases numbered 7, after V lost 1 base and J lost 7 bases. There are 16 residues in the CDR3. The CDR3 coding sequence is TGCGCCAGCAGCTTGACCTGGACAGGGAACAATTCACCCCTCCACTTT. Encoded protein: CASSLTWTGNNSPLHF. Using reference TRBV5-1 and TRBJ1-6 for the parts outside the CDR3, the full variable domain is KAGVTQTPRYLIKTRGQQVTLSCSPISGHRSVSWYQQTPGQGLQFLFEYFSETQRNKGNFPGRFSGRQFSNSRSEMNVSTLELGDSALYLCASSLTWTGNNSPLHFGNGTRLTVT.

The V gene is TRBV20-1, the J gene TRBJ1-2, with 8 bases identical to TRBD1. From germline, CDR1 is DFQATT and CDR2 SNEGSKA (reference sequence). The CDR3 length is 11 residues. With 3 bases clipped from V and 8 bases from J, the junction kept 2 bases outside the gene matches. CDR3 sequence reads: CSASGQGGYTF. The CDR3 nucleotides read TGCAGTGCTAGCGGACAGGGCGGCTACACCTTC.

The chain links TRBV6-1 to TRBJ1-5; 11 positions agree with TRBD1. This CDR3 region has 15 residues. Unmatched junction bases numbered 7, after V lost 6 bases and J lost 6 bases. Per the germline V gene, CDR1 is MNHNS and CDR2 is SASEGT. This chain's CDR3 is CASRKGTGGFQPQHF. DNA of the CDR3: TGTGCCAGCAGGAAAGGGACAGGGGGTTTTCAGCCCCAGCATTTT.

The gene calls are TRBV5-5 and TRBJ1-1; D uncertain. In germline, CDR1 is SGHKS, CDR2 YYEKEE (reference sequence). Trimming removed 1 base at V and 1 base at J, with 5 bases between. This CDR3 region has 13 residues. The CDR3, as DNA: TGTGCCAGCAGCTTGTACAGGAACACTGAAGCTTTCTTT. It translates to CASSLYRNTEAFF.

The rearrangement links TRBV27 to TRBJ2-3, with 8 bases matching TRBD2. Germline-derived CDR1 and CDR2 are MNHEY and SMNVEV (reference sequence). The CDR3 is 16 amino acids. J was trimmed by 4 bases and V by 5 bases; bases with no gene match: 11. The CDR3 DNA is TGTGCCAGCAGTCCCAACCGGGACGGGGGGGCAGATACGCAGTATTTT. Translation: CASSPNRDGGADTQYF.